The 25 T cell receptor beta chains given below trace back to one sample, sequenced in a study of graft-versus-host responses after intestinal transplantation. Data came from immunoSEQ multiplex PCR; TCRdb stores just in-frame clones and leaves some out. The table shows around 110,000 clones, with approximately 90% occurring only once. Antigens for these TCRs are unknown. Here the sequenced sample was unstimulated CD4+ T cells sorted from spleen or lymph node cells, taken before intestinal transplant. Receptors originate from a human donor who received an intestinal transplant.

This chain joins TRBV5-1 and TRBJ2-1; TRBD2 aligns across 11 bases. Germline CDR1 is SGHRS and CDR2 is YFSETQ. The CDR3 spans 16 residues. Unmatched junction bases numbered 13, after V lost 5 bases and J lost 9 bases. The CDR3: CASSPHLAGGTSEQFF. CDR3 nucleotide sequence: TGCGCCAGCAGTCCACATTTAGCGGGAGGGACCAGTGAGCAGTTCTTC.

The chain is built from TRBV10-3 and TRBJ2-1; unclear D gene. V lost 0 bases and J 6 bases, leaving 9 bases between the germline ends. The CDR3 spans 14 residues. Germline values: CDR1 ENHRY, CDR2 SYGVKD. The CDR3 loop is CAISESVGINEQFF. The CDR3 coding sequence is TGTGCCATCAGTGAGTCGGTTGGCATCAATGAGCAGTTCTTC.

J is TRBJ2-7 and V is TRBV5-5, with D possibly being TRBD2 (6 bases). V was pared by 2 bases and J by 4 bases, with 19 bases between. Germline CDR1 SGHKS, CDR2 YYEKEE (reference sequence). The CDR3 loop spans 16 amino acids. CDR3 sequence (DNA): TGTGCCAGCAGCTTCTACCGGGCGGGGTCCAAGTACGAGCAGTACTTC. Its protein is CASSFYRAGSKYEQYF.

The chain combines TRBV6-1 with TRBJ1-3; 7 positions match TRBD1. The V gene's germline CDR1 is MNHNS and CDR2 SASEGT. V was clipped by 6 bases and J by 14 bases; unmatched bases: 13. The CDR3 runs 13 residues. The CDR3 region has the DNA TGTGCCAGCAGCAATTGGGGCGCAGGGGGGCTATATTTT. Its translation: CASSNWGAGGLYF.

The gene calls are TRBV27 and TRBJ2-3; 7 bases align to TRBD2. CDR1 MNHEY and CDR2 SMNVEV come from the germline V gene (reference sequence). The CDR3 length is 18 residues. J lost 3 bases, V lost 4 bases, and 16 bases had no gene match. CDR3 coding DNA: TGTGCCAGCAGTTACGAAGGTGGTGCGGGAGCCAAGACAGATACGCAGTATTTT. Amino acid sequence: CASSYEGGAGAKTDTQYF.

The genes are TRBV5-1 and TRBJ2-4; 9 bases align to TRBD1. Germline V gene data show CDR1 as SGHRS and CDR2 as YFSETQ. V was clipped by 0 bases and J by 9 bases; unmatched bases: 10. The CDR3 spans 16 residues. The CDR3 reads CASSLAGTGRRGIQYF. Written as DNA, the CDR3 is TGCGCCAGCAGCTTGGCCGGGACAGGGAGGAGGGGCATTCAGTACTTC.

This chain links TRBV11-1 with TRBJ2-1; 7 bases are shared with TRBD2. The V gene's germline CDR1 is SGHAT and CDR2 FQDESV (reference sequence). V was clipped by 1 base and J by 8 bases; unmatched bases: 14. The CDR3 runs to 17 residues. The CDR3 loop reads CASSLVKARGRKDEQFF. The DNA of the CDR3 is TGTGCCAGCAGCTTAGTGAAAGCCCGCGGGAGAAAAGATGAGCAGTTCTTC.

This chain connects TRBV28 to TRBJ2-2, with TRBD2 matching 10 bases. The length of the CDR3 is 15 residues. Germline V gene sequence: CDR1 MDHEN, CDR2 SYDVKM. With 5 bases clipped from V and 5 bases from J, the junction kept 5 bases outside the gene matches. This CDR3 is CASSVLLAGTGELFF. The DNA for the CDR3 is TGTGCCAGCAGTGTATTACTAGCGGGGACCGGGGAGCTGTTTTTT.

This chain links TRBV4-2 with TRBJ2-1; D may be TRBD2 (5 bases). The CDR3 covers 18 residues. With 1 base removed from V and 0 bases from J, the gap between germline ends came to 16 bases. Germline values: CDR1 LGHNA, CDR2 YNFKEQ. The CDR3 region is CASSQGPGEPSSYNEQFF. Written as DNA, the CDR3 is TGTGCCAGCAGCCAAGGTCCCGGGGAGCCGAGCTCCTACAATGAGCAGTTCTTC.

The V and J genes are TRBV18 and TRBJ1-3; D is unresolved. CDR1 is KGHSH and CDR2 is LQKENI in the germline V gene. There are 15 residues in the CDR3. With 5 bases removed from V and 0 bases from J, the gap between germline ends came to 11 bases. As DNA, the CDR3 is TGTGCCAGCTCATCCTCCCTAAGCTCTGGAAACACCATATATTTT. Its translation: CASSSSLSSGNTIYF.

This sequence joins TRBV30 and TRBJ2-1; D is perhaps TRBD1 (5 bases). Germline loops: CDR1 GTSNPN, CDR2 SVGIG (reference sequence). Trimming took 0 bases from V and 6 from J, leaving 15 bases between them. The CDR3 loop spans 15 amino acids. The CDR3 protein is CAWSVTGQRGNEQFF. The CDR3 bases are TGTGCCTGGAGTGTAACAGGTCAGCGCGGCAATGAGCAGTTCTTC. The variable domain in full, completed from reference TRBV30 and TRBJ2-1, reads SQTIHQWPATLVQPVGSPLSLECTVEGTSNPNLYWYRQAAGRGLQLLFYSVGIGQISSEVPQNLSASRPQDRQFILSSKKLLLSDSGFYLCAWSVTGQRGNEQFFGPGTRLTVL.

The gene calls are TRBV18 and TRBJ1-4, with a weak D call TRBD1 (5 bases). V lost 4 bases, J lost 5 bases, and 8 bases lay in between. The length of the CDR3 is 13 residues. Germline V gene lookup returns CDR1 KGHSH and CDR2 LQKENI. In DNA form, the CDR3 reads TGTGCCAGCTCACGGGGCCAGAATGAAAAACTGTTTTTT. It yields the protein CASSRGQNEKLFF.

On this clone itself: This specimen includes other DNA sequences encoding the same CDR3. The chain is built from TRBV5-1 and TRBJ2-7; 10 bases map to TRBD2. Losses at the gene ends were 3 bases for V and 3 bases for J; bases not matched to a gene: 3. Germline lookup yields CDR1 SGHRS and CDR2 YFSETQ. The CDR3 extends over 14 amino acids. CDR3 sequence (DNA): TGCGCCAGCAGCTCGTCTAGCGGGAGCTACGAGCAGTACTTC. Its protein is CASSSSSGSYEQYF.

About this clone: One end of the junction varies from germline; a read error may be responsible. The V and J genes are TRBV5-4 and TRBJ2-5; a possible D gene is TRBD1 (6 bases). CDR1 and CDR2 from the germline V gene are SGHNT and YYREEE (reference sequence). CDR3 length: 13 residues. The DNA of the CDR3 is TGTGCCAGCAGCTCCGTGGGACAAGGGACCCAGTACTTC. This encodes CASSSVGQGTQYF.

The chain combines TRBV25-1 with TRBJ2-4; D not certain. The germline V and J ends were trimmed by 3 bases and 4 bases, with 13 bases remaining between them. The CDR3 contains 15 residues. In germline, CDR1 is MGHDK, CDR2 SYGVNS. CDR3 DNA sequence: TGTGCCAGCAGTGACCCCCGAGGTGCAAAAAACATTCAGTACTTC. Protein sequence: CASSDPRGAKNIQYF.

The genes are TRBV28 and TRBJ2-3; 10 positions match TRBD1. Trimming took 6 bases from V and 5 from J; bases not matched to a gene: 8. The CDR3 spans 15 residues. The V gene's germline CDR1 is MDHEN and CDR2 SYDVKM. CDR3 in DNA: TGTGCCAGCAGCAGAGACAGGGGGCGCAGAGATACGCAGTATTTT. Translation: CASSRDRGRRDTQYF. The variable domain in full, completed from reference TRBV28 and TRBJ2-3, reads DVKVTQSSRYLVKRTGEKVFLECVQDMDHENMFWYRQDPGLGLRLIYFSYDVKMKEKGDIPEGYSVSREKKERFSLILESASTNQTSMYLCASSRDRGRRDTQYFGPGTRLTVL.

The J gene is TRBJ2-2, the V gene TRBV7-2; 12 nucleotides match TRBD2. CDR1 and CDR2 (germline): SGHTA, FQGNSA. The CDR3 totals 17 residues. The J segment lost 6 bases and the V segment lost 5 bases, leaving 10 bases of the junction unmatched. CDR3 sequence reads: CASSQQPLAGGPGELFF. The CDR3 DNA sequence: TGTGCCAGCAGCCAACAGCCTCTAGCGGGGGGGCCCGGGGAGCTGTTTTTT.

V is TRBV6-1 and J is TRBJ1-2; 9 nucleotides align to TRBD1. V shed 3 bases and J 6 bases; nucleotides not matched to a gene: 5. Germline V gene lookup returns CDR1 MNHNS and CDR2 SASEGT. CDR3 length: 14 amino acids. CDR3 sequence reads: CASSEDRGFNGYTF. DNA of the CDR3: TGTGCCAGCAGTGAGGACAGGGGCTTTAATGGCTACACCTTC.

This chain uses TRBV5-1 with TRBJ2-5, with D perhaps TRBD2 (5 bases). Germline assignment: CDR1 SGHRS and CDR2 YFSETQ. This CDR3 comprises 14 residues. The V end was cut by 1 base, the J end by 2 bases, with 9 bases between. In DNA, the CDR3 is TGCGCCAGCAGCTTGTCGGGATCGCAAGAGACCCAGTACTTC. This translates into CASSLSGSQETQYF.

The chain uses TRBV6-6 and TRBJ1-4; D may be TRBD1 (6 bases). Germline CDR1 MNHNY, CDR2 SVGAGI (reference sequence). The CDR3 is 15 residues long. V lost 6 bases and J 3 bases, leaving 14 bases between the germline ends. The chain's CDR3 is CASRHTGSPNEKLFF. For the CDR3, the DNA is TGTGCCAGCAGGCACACAGGGTCCCCTAATGAAAAACTGTTTTTT.

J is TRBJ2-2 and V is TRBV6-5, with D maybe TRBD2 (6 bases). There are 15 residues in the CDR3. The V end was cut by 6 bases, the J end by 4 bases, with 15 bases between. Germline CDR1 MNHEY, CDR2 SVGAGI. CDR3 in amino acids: CASRRLRGLTGELFF. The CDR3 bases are TGTGCCAGCAGGAGATTAAGGGGACTCACCGGGGAGCTGTTTTTT.

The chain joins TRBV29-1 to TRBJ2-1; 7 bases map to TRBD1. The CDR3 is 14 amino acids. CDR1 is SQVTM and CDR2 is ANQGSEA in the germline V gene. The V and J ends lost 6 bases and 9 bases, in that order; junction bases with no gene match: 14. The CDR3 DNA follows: TGCAGCGTCGACCCGACAGGGAAGAAGGGTGAGCAGTTCTTC. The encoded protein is CSVDPTGKKGEQFF.

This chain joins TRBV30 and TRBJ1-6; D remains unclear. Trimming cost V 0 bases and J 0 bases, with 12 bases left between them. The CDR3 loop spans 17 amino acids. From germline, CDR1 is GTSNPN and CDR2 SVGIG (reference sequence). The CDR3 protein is CAWSVGVGSSYNSPLHF. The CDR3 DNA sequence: TGTGCCTGGAGTGTAGGAGTAGGGAGCTCCTATAATTCACCCCTCCACTTT.

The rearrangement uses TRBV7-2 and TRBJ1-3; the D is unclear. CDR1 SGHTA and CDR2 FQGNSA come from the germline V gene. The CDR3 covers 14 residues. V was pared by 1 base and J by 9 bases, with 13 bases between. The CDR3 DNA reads TGTGCCAGCAGCTTAGTGTCCGATCGGAGCACCATATATTTT. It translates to CASSLVSDRSTIYF.

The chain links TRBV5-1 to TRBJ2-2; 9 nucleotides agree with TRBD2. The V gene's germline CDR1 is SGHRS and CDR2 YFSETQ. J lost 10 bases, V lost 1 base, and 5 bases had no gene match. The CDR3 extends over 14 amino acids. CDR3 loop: CASSLPSGEVELFF. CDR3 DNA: TGCGCCAGCAGCTTGCCTAGCGGGGAGGTGGAGCTGTTTTTT. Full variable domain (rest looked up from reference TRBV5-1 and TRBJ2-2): KAGVTQTPRYLIKTRGQQVTLSCSPISGHRSVSWYQQTPGQGLQFLFEYFSETQRNKGNFPGRFSGRQFSNSRSEMNVSTLELGDSALYLCASSLPSGEVELFFGEGSRLTVL.